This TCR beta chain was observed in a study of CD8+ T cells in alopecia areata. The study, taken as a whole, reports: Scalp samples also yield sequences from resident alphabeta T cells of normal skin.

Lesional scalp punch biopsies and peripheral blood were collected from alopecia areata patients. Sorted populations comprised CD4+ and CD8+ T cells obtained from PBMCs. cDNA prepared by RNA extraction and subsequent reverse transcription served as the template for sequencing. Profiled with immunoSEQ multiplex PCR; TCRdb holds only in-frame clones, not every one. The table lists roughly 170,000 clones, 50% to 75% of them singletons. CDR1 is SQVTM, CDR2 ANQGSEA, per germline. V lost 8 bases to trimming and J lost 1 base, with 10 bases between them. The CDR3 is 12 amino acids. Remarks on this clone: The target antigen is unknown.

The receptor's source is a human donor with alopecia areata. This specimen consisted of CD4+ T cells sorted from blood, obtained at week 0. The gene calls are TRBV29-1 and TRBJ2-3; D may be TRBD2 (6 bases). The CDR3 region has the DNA TGCAGCCAGGGCGGGGGCACAGATACGCAGTATTTT. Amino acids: CSQGGGTDTQYF.